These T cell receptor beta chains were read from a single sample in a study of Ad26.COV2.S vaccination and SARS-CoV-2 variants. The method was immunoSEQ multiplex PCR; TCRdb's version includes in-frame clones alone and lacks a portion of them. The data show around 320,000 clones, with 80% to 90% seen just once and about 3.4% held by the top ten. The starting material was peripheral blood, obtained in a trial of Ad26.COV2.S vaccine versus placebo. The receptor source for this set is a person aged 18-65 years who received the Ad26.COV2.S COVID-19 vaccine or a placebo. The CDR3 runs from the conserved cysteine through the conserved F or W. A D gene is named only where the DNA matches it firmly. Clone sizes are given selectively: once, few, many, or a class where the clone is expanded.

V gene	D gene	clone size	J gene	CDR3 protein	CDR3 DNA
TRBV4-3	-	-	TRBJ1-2	CASSQDRGANYGYTF	TGCGCCAGCAGCCAAGATCGAGGGGCGAACTATGGCTACACCTTC
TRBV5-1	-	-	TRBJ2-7	CASSLEATGLYEQYF	TGCGCCAGCAGCTTGGAGGCGACAGGACTCTACGAGCAGTACTTC
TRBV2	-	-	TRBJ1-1	CASKGDTEAFF	TGTGCCAGCAAGGGGGACACTGAAGCTTTCTTT
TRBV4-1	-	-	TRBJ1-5	CASSRQDNSNQPQHF	TGCGCCAGCAGCCGGCAGGACAATAGCAATCAGCCCCAGCATTTT
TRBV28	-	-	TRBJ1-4	CASRYGEKLFF	TGTGCCAGCAGGTACGGTGAAAAACTGTTTTTT
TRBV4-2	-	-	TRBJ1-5	CASSQGGGGNQPQHF	TGTGCCAGCAGCCAAGGGGGAGGGGGCAATCAGCCCCAGCATTTT
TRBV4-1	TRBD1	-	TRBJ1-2	CASSQVGRGSAGYTF	TGCGCCAGCAGCCAAGTGGGCAGGGGGTCGGCGGGCTACACCTTC
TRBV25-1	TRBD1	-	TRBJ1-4	CASSELRDRREKLFF	TGTGCCAGCAGCGAACTAAGGGACAGGAGAGAAAAACTGTTTTTT
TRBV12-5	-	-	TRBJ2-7	CASGDISPGYEQYF	TGTGCTAGTGGTGACATATCGCCAGGCTACGAGCAGTACTTC
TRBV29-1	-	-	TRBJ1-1	CSDLQEGGTEAFF	TGCAGCGATCTACAGGAGGGGGGAACTGAAGCTTTCTTT
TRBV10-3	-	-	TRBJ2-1	CAISESQGLNEQFF	TGTGCCATCAGTGAGTCGCAGGGGTTAAATGAGCAGTTCTTC
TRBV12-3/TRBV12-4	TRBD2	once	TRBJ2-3	CASSLGTSGGQYF	TGTGCCAGCAGTTTAGGGACTTCGGGGGGGCAGTATTTT
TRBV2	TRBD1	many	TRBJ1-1	CASSSQGMNTEAFF	TGTGCCAGCAGCTCACAGGGGATGAACACTGAAGCTTTCTTT
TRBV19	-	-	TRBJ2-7	CASSMGDRLYEQYF	TGTGCCAGTAGTATGGGAGACAGGCTGTACGAGCAGTACTTC
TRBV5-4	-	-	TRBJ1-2	CASSLESMPGVRGYTF	TGTGCCAGCAGCTTGGAGAGTATGCCAGGGGTCAGGGGCTACACCTTC
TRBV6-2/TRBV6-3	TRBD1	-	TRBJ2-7	CASSPGQGHEQYF	TGTGCCAGCAGCCCGGGACAGGGCCACGAGCAGTACTTC
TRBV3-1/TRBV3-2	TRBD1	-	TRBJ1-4	CASSQDRTGNEKLFF	TGTGCCAGCAGCCAAGATCGGACAGGGAATGAAAAACTGTTTTTT
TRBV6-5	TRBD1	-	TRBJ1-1	CASSYLTGETEAFF	TGTGCCAGCAGTTACTTAACAGGGGAAACTGAAGCTTTCTTT
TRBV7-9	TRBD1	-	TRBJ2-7	CASSLDRAGEQYF	TGTGCCAGCAGCCTCGACAGGGCGGGCGAGCAGTACTTC
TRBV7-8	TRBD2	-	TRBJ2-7	CASSQRTSGGNVEQYF	TGTGCCAGCAGCCAACGGACTAGCGGGGGTAATGTCGAGCAGTACTTC
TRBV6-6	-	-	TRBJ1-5	CASSPPSGGFNQPQHF	TGTGCCAGCAGTCCTCCTAGCGGGGGATTCAATCAGCCCCAGCATTTT
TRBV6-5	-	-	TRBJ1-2	CASSYSGSYYGYTF	TGTGCCAGCAGTTACTCGGGCAGTTACTATGGCTACACCTTC
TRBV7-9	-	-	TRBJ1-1	CASSSRTEKRWGTEAFF	TGTGCCAGCAGCTCCAGGACGGAGAAAAGGTGGGGGACTGAAGCTTTCTTT
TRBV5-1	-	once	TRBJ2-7	CASSWGLSSYEQYF	TGCGCCAGCAGCTGGGGACTGAGCTCCTACGAGCAGTACTTC
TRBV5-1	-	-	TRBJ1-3	CASSVGTATLSGNTIYF	TGCGCCAGCAGCGTCGGGACGGCCACGCTCTCTGGAAACACCATATATTTT
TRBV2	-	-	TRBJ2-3	CASSERTAGSLDTQYF	TGTGCCAGCAGTGAAAGGACAGCGGGTTCTTTAGATACGCAGTATTTT
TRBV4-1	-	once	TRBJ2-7	CASSPKAGDEQYF	TGCGCCAGCAGCCCCAAGGCAGGGGACGAGCAGTACTTC
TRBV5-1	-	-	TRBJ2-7	CASSLAAGISYEQYF	TGCGCCAGCAGCTTGGCCGCGGGGATCAGCTACGAGCAGTACTTC
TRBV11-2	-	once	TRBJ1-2	CASSPHSGGVRYGYTF	TGTGCCAGCAGCCCTCATAGTGGGGGGGTGAGGTATGGCTACACCTTC
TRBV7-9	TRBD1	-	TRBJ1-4	CASSWGTGAFNEKLFF	TGTGCCAGCAGCTGGGGTACAGGGGCCTTTAATGAAAAACTGTTTTTT
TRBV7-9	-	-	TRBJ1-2	CASSFEVKYGYTF	TGTGCCAGCAGCTTTGAGGTGAAGTATGGCTACACCTTC
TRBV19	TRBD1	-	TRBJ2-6	CASSILSGGGGANVLTF	TGTGCCAGTAGTATCCTCTCAGGGGGCGGCGGGGCCAACGTCCTGACTTTC
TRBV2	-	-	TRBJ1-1	CASSVLVDTEAFF	TGTGCCAGCAGTGTATTGGTGGACACTGAAGCTTTCTTT
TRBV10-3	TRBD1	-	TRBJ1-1	CAISEGPGGETEAFF	TGTGCCATCAGTGAGGGGCCAGGGGGCGAAACTGAAGCTTTCTTT
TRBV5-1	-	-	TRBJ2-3	CASSRGGDRSLDTQYF	TGCGCCAGCAGCCGGGGAGGGGACAGAAGCTTAGATACGCAGTATTTT
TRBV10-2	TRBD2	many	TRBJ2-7	CASSAPGGRSEQYF	TGCGCCAGCAGTGCCCCGGGGGGGCGGAGCGAGCAGTACTTC
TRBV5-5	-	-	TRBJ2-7	CASSLASAGLSYEQYF	TGTGCCAGCAGCTTGGCCTCGGCAGGACTTTCCTACGAGCAGTACTTC
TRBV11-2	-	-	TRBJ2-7	CASSFGAYEQYF	TGTGCCAGCAGCTTCGGTGCTTACGAGCAGTACTTC
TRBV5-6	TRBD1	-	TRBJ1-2	CASSPGEGARYGYTF	TGTGCCAGCAGCCCGGGGGAGGGGGCAAGGTATGGCTACACCTTC
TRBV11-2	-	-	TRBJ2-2	CASSLGPSGNTGELFF	TGTGCCAGCAGCTTAGGGCCGTCCGGGAACACCGGGGAGCTGTTTTTT
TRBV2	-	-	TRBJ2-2	CASHRTANTGELFF	TGTGCCAGCCACCGGACAGCGAACACCGGGGAGCTGTTTTTT
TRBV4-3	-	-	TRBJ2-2	CASSPRITGELFF	TGCGCCAGCAGCCCCCGAATTACCGGGGAGCTGTTTTTT
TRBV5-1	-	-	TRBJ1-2	CASSLDGVWGQMDGYTF	TGCGCCAGCAGCTTGGATGGGGTATGGGGGCAGATGGATGGCTACACCTTC
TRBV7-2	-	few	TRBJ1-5	CASSFGTRLYNQPQHF	TGTGCCAGCAGCTTTGGTACCAGGCTCTACAATCAGCCCCAGCATTTT
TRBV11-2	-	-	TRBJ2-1	CASSLGRGHLGNEQFF	TGTGCCAGCAGCTTAGGGCGGGGGCACTTGGGCAATGAGCAGTTCTTC
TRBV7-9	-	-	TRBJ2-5	CASSLAGGETQYF	TGTGCCAGCAGCTTAGCTGGTGGGGAGACCCAGTACTTC
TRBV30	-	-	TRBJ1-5	CAWCPGPGNQPQHF	TGTGCCTGGTGCCCCGGACCGGGCAATCAGCCCCAGCATTTT
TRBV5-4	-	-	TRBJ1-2	CASSPNLARGSNYGYTF	TGTGCCAGCTCCCCCAACCTAGCGCGAGGATCCAACTATGGCTACACCTTC
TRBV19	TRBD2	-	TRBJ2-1	CASSIVVGGAYNEQFF	TGTGCCAGTAGTATAGTAGTCGGGGGGGCTTACAATGAGCAGTTCTTC
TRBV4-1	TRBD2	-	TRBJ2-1	CASSQDSTSGGDEQFF	TGCGCCAGCAGCCAAGATTCCACTAGCGGGGGCGATGAGCAGTTCTTC
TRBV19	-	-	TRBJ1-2	CASKRTESNYGYTF	TGTGCCAGTAAACGGACGGAGTCGAACTATGGCTACACCTTC
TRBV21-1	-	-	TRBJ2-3	CATDEQIRDRKKNTDTQYF	TGTGCCACCGACGAACAAATCCGGGACAGGAAAAAGAACACAGATACGCAGTATTTT
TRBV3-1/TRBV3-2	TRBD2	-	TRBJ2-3	CASSHSSGGLDTQYF	TGTGCCAGCAGCCATTCTAGCGGGGGATTAGATACGCAGTATTTT
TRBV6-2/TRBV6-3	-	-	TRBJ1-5	CASSYSTRRRPNQPQHF	TGTGCCAGCAGTTACTCGACGCGGAGGAGGCCGAATCAGCCCCAGCATTTT
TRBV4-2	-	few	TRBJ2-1	CASSQNRDLYNEQFF	TGTGCCAGCAGCCAGAACCGGGACTTATACAATGAGCAGTTCTTC